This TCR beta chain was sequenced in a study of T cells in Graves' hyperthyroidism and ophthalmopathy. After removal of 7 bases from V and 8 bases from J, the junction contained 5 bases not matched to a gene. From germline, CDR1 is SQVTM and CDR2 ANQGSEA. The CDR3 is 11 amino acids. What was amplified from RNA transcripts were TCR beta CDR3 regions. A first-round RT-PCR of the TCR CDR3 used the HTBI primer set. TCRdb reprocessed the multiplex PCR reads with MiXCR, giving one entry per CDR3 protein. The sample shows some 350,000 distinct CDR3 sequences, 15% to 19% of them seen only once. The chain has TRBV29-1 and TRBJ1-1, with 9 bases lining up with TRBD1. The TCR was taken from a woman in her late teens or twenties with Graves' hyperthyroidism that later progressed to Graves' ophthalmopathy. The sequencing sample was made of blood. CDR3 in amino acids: CSGTGGSEAFF. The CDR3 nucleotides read TGCAGCGGTACAGGGGGCAGCGAAGCTTTCTTT. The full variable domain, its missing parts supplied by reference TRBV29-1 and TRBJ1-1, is SAVISQKPSRDICQRGTSLTIQCQVDSQVTMMFWYRQQPGQSLTLIATANQGSEATYESGFVIDKFPISRPNLTFSTLTVSNMSPEDSSIYLCSGTGGSEAFFGQGTRLTVV.